The sequence of this TCR beta chain was determined in a study of blood T cell repertoires in COVID-19. In the original analysis: Estimation of nucleated cell counts relied on the amplification of reference gene primers. Clones were sequenced by immunoSEQ multiplex PCR, and TCRdb holds only the in-frame ones, with some missing. V, J and clone size reflect that table, while D and trimming were determined from the DNA. This sample carries 95,000 to 100,000 clones, approximately 90% of them seen once, and the ten largest clones take roughly 4.2%. CDR1 SGHNT and CDR2 YYREEE come from the germline V gene (reference sequence). CDR3 length: 16 residues. V lost 4 bases and J lost 5; bases outside the gene matches: 12. During active infection, Seattle patients enrolled and were then monitored through disease.

The receptor was derived from a human donor with COVID-19, enrolled during active disease. The donor label of this sample is uncertain. The specimen was peripheral blood. The V and J genes are TRBV5-4 and TRBJ2-5; 9 positions agree with TRBD1. This chain's CDR3 is CASSRPGQGESETQYF. For the CDR3, the DNA is TGTGCCAGCAGCCGCCCGGGACAGGGAGAATCGGAGACCCAGTACTTC.